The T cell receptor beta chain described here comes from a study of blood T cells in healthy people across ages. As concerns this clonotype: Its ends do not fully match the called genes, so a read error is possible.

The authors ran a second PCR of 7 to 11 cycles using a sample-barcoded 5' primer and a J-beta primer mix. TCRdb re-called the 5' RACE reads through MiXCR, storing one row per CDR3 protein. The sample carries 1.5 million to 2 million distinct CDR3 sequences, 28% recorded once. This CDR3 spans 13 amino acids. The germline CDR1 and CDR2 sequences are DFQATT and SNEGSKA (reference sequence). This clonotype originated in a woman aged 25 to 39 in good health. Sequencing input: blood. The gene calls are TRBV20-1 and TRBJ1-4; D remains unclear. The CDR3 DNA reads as TGCAGTGCTAGAGAGGGAGTTAATAAAAAACTGTTTTTT. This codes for CSAREGVNKKLFF.